This T cell receptor (beta chain) is drawn from a study of identical twins. Study-level findings and limits: Within beta out-of-frame sequences, the excess sharing observed between twins was weaker. Cross-sectional statistical analysis, not tracking of the same donors, underpinned the conclusions.

A note on this clonotype: Its antigen is as yet unknown.

The CDR3 has 13 residues. Trimming left V 7 bases short and J 5 bases short, with 13 bases between. Germline lookup yields CDR1 MNHNS and CDR2 SASEGT. A universal primer site arose from template switching, and cDNA bore unique molecular identifiers. MiXCR was run by TCRdb on the 5' RACE reads, yielding one entry per CDR3 protein. This sample has fewer than 900,000 distinct CDR3 sequences; 21% occur once, and the top ten carry 4.3%. This same sample was also part of a study on T cells expressing NK-cell markers. This second study says: In about 6 donors, dominant NKG2C+ clonotypes were roughly 1.0-8% of CD8+ T cells.

This receptor was obtained from a young woman in good health. Material for sequencing was PBMCs. The chain combines TRBV6-1 with TRBJ2-3; D unresolved. The CDR3 reads CASNPVNKDTQYF. The CDR3 DNA sequence: TGTGCCAGCAACCCCGTTAATAAAGATACGCAGTATTTT.